This TCR beta chain was found in a study of cytomegalovirus exposure and HLA in healthy donors. General study points: The study reported that TCR beta sequences accurately predicted HLA-A and HLA-B alleles in most subjects. Presence/absence analyses treated sequencing depth as roughly uniform across donors.

About this clone itself: Its antigen is unidentified.

The PCR employed 60 Vbeta primers together with 13 Jbeta primers. Assay: immunoSEQ multiplex PCR; the TCRdb copy retains only in-frame clones and omits some. The data contain around 130,000 clones, nearly 85% of them singletons. The germline CDR1 and CDR2 sequences are SQVTM and ANQGSEA. V dropped 7 bases and J dropped 9 bases, with 16 bases sitting between them. The CDR3 is 12 residues long. The receptor was derived from a boy aged 5-17 years in good health and CMV-seronegative. Sequenced material: PBMCs. The chain combines TRBV29-1 with TRBJ2-1, with D unclear. Here the CDR3 reads CSAAREDSEQFF. DNA for the CDR3: TGCAGCGCCGCCCGCGAGGATAGTGAGCAGTTCTTC.